This is a list of T cell receptor beta chains from one sample in a study of blood T cells in healthy people across ages. MiXCR, applied by TCRdb to the 5' RACE reads, yields one record per CDR3 protein. Among about 1.6 million distinct CDR3 sequences listed, about 31% were seen once. Sequencing input: blood. These receptors originate from a woman aged 25 to 39 in good health. The CDR3 runs from the conserved cysteine through the conserved F or W. Fields, in order: J gene, V gene, clone size, D gene, CDR3 protein, CDR3 DNA. D genes are given only for firm matches. Clone sizes are given selectively: once, few, many, or a class where the clone is expanded.

J: TRBJ2-7; V: TRBV28; size: NA; D: NA; CDR3: CAGSLGLGPYEQYF; DNA: TGTGCCGGCAGTTTAGGCCTGGGCCCCTACGAGCAGTACTTC
J: TRBJ2-4; V: TRBV5-5; size: few; D: TRBD2; CDR3: CASSWDYTSVGNIQYF; DNA: TGTGCCAGCAGCTGGGACTACACTTCAGTCGGAAACATTCAGTACTTC
J: TRBJ2-2; V: TRBV29-1; size: few; D: TRBD1; CDR3: CSATWDRVSTGELFF; DNA: TGCAGCGCCACTTGGGACAGGGTTTCCACCGGGGAGCTGTTTTTT
J: TRBJ2-5; V: TRBV4-1; size: NA; D: NA; CDR3: CASSQDAGQKETQYF; DNA: TGCGCCAGCAGCCAAGACGCCGGGCAGAAAGAGACCCAGTACTTC
J: TRBJ2-1; V: TRBV27; size: NA; D: NA; CDR3: CASSQGLTNPSYNEQFF; DNA: TGTGCCAGCAGTCAAGGACTCACCAATCCCTCTTACAATGAGCAGTTCTTC
J: TRBJ1-1; V: TRBV29-1; size: few; D: TRBD1; CDR3: CSATPGTANTEAFF; DNA: TGCAGCGCCACCCCAGGGACAGCAAACACTGAAGCTTTCTTT
J: TRBJ2-3; V: TRBV7-8; size: NA; D: TRBD2; CDR3: CASSLRPSGGKNTQYF; DNA: TGTGCCAGCAGCTTACGGCCTAGCGGGGGCAAAAATACGCAGTATTTT
J: TRBJ2-1; V: TRBV24-1; size: few; D: NA; CDR3: CATSDLLYPNEQFF; DNA: TGTGCCACCAGTGATTTGCTGTACCCCAATGAGCAGTTCTTC
J: TRBJ2-3; V: TRBV10-3; size: few; D: TRBD2; CDR3: CAISHGTSGVQEDTQYF; DNA: TGTGCCATCAGCCACGGGACTAGCGGGGTGCAAGAAGATACGCAGTATTTT
J: TRBJ2-4; V: TRBV29-1; size: many; D: NA; CDR3: CSVSAKNIQYF; DNA: TGCAGCGTTTCGGCCAAAAACATTCAGTACTTC
J: TRBJ1-2; V: TRBV6-5; size: NA; D: NA; CDR3: CASSSSLGQNHGYTF; DNA: TGTGCCAGCAGTTCCTCGTTGGGCCAGAACCATGGCTACACCTTC
J: TRBJ1-1; V: TRBV20-1; size: few; D: NA; CDR3: CSAPRGGTEAFF; DNA: TGCAGTGCACCTAGGGGGGGCACTGAAGCTTTCTTT
J: TRBJ2-6; V: TRBV7-9; size: few; D: TRBD1; CDR3: CASSITGGSSGANVLTF; DNA: TGTGCCAGCAGCATAACAGGGGGCAGCTCTGGGGCCAACGTCCTGACTTTC
J: TRBJ2-1; V: TRBV6-1; size: NA; D: NA; CDR3: CASRSGAPSYNEQFF; DNA: TGTGCCAGCCGTTCAGGGGCTCCCTCCTACAATGAGCAGTTCTTC
J: TRBJ2-1; V: TRBV27; size: few; D: TRBD1; CDR3: CASRTDRGGDEQFF; DNA: TGTGCCAGCAGAACGGACAGGGGAGGCGATGAGCAGTTCTTC
J: TRBJ2-3; V: TRBV29-1; size: NA; D: TRBD2; CDR3: CSVGTSGGSDTQYF; DNA: TGCAGCGTGGGGACTAGTGGGGGGTCAGATACGCAGTATTTT
J: TRBJ2-1; V: TRBV11-2; size: many; D: TRBD2; CDR3: CASSRLAGGPYNEQFF; DNA: TGTGCCAGCAGCCGACTAGCGGGAGGTCCCTACAATGAGCAGTTCTTC
J: TRBJ2-3; V: TRBV18; size: few; D: NA; CDR3: CASSPPGQRDTQYF; DNA: TGTGCCAGCTCACCACCGGGACAAAGAGATACGCAGTATTTT
J: TRBJ2-4; V: TRBV28; size: once; D: NA; CDR3: CASSLGRNIQYF; DNA: TGTGCCAGCAGTTTAGGTAGGAACATTCAGTACTTC
J: TRBJ2-7; V: TRBV28; size: few; D: NA; CDR3: CASAYGAEQYF; DNA: TGTGCCAGCGCCTATGGTGCGGAGCAGTACTTC
J: TRBJ2-3; V: TRBV4-2; size: few; D: NA; CDR3: CASSQEALHRATDTQYF; DNA: TGTGCCAGCAGCCAAGAAGCCCTCCACAGGGCCACAGATACGCAGTATTTT
J: TRBJ2-3; V: TRBV6-5; size: NA; D: TRBD2; CDR3: CASSYSLAGDVDTQYF; DNA: TGTGCCAGCAGTTACTCGTTAGCGGGAGATGTGGATACGCAGTATTTT
J: TRBJ2-2; V: TRBV12-5; size: NA; D: NA; CDR3: CASGFETGELFF; DNA: TGTGCTAGTGGTTTTGAGACCGGGGAGCTGTTTTTT
J: TRBJ1-1; V: TRBV12-3/TRBV12-4; size: NA; D: NA; CDR3: CASSFHRSNTEAFF; DNA: TGTGCCAGCAGTTTCCACAGATCGAACACTGAAGCTTTCTTT
J: TRBJ2-2; V: TRBV5-1; size: NA; D: TRBD1; CDR3: CASSRTGENTGELFF; DNA: TGCGCCAGCAGCCGGACAGGGGAGAACACCGGGGAGCTGTTTTTT
J: TRBJ2-5; V: TRBV3-1; size: NA; D: NA; CDR3: CASSLGMQLARQETQYF; DNA: TGTGCCAGCAGCTTAGGAATGCAGCTAGCGCGACAAGAGACCCAGTACTTC
J: TRBJ2-1; V: TRBV7-6; size: NA; D: TRBD1; CDR3: CASSLTQTGSSYNEQFF; DNA: TGTGCCAGCAGCTTAACCCAGACAGGGAGCTCCTACAATGAGCAGTTCTTC
J: TRBJ2-7; V: TRBV20-1; size: NA; D: NA; CDR3: CSARPPGSHRREQYF; DNA: TGCAGTGCTAGACCCCCAGGAAGTCATCGCAGGGAGCAGTACTTC
J: TRBJ2-3; V: TRBV12-3/TRBV12-4; size: few; D: NA; CDR3: CASSSRDDGLDTQYF; DNA: TGTGCCAGCAGTTCACGGGACGACGGACTAGATACGCAGTATTTT
J: TRBJ1-1; V: TRBV29-1; size: NA; D: TRBD1; CDR3: CSVEDQRYRGRYTEAFF; DNA: TGCAGCGTTGAAGATCAAAGGTACAGGGGGCGGTACACTGAAGCTTTCTTT
J: TRBJ1-2; V: TRBV6-1; size: NA; D: NA; CDR3: CASSGVTVGVLAYGYTF; DNA: TGTGCCAGCAGTGGGGTGACTGTAGGTGTCTTGGCCTATGGCTACACCTTC
J: TRBJ2-1; V: TRBV4-1; size: NA; D: NA; CDR3: CASSLILASSYNEQFF; DNA: TGCGCCAGCAGCCTAATATTAGCGTCGTCCTACAATGAGCAGTTCTTC
J: TRBJ2-7; V: TRBV7-9; size: NA; D: NA; CDR3: CASSLVGNQANEQYF; DNA: TGTGCCAGCAGCTTAGTCGGCAACCAGGCGAACGAGCAGTACTTC
J: TRBJ1-5; V: TRBV6-2/TRBV6-3; size: many; D: NA; CDR3: CASSPNRDQPQHF; DNA: TGTGCCAGCAGCCCTAATAGGGATCAGCCCCAGCATTTT
J: TRBJ2-1; V: TRBV29-1; size: many; D: NA; CDR3: CSVGQPEQFF; DNA: TGCAGCGTTGGACAGCCAGAGCAGTTCTTC
J: TRBJ1-2; V: TRBV6-1; size: NA; D: NA; CDR3: CASSEWTIHGYTF; DNA: TGTGCCAGCAGTGAATGGACAATCCATGGCTACACCTTC
J: TRBJ2-7; V: TRBV4-2; size: many; D: NA; CDR3: CASSREQGNEQYF; DNA: TGTGCCAGCAGCCGAGAGCAGGGGAACGAGCAGTACTTC
J: TRBJ2-3; V: TRBV9; size: few; D: NA; CDR3: CASSSRRGQPVFTDTQYF; DNA: TGTGCCAGCAGTTCCAGGCGGGGGCAGCCCGTATTCACAGATACGCAGTATTTT
J: TRBJ2-7; V: TRBV20-1; size: NA; D: TRBD1; CDR3: CSAIKIGTGASYEQYF; DNA: TGCAGTGCTATTAAGATCGGGACAGGGGCCTCCTACGAGCAGTACTTC
J: TRBJ1-4; V: TRBV2; size: once; D: NA; CDR3: CAGSEEQGPGEKLFF; DNA: TGTGCCGGCAGTGAAGAGCAGGGGCCGGGGGAAAAACTGTTTTTT
J: TRBJ2-1; V: TRBV7-6; size: once; D: TRBD2; CDR3: CASSLGLAGEYERFF; DNA: TGTGCCAGCAGCTTGGGACTAGCGGGAGAATACGAGCGGTTCTTC
J: TRBJ2-7; V: TRBV27; size: many; D: NA; CDR3: CASSLASGDYEQYF; DNA: TGTGCCAGCAGTTTAGCGTCAGGTGACTACGAGCAGTACTTC
J: TRBJ1-1; V: TRBV25-1; size: NA; D: NA; CDR3: CASRGWGDTEAFF; DNA: TGTGCCAGCAGGGGTTGGGGAGACACTGAAGCTTTCTTT
J: TRBJ2-1; V: TRBV28; size: NA; D: NA; CDR3: CASSFLISYNEQFF; DNA: TGTGCCAGCAGTTTTTTGATCTCCTACAATGAGCAGTTCTTC
J: TRBJ2-5; V: TRBV6-1; size: NA; D: NA; CDR3: CAQSPWVSQETQYF; DNA: TGTGCCCAGTCCCCCTGGGTGTCCCAAGAGACCCAGTACTTC